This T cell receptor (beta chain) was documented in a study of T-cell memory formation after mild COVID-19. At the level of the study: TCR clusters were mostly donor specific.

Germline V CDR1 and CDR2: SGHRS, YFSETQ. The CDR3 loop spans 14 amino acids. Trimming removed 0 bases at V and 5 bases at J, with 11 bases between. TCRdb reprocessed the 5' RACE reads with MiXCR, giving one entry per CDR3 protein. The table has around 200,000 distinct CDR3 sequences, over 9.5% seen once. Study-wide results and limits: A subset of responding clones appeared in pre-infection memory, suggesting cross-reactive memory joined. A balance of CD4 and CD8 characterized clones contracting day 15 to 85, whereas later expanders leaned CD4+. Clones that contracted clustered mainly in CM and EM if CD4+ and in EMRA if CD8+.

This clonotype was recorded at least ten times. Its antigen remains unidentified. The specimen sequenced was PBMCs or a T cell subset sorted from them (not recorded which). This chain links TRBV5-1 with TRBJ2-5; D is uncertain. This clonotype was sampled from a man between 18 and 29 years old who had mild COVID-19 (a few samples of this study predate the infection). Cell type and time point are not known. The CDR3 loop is CASSLVPPGETQYF. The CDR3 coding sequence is TGCGCCAGCAGCTTGGTTCCCCCCGGGGAGACCCAGTACTTC. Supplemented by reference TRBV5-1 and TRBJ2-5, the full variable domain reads KAGVTQTPRYLIKTRGQQVTLSCSPISGHRSVSWYQQTPGQGLQFLFEYFSETQRNKGNFPGRFSGRQFSNSRSEMNVSTLELGDSALYLCASSLVPPGETQYFGPGTRLLVL.